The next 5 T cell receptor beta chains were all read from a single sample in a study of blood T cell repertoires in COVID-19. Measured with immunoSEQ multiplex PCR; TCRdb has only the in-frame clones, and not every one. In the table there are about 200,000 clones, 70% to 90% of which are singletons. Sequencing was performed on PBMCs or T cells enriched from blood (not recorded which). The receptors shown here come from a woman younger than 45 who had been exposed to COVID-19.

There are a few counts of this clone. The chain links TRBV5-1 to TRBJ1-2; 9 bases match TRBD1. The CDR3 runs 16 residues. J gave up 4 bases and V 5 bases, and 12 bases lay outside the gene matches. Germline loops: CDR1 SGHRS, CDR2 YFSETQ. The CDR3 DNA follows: TGCGCCAGCAGTCCTCAGGGACAGGGCACGGGCTATGGCTACACCTTC. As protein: CASSPQGQGTGYGYTF.

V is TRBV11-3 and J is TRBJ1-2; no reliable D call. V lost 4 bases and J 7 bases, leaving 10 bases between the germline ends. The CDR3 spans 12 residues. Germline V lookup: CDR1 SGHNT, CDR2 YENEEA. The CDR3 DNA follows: TGTGCCAGCAGCTCCCGGGGAGGTGGCTACACCTTC. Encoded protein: CASSSRGGGYTF. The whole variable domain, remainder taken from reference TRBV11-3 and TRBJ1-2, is EAGVVQSPRYKIIEKKQPVAFWCNPISGHNTLYWYLQNLGQGPELLIRYENEEAVDDSQLPKDRFSAERLKGVDSTLKIQPAELGDSAVYLCASSSRGGGYTFGSGTRLTVV.

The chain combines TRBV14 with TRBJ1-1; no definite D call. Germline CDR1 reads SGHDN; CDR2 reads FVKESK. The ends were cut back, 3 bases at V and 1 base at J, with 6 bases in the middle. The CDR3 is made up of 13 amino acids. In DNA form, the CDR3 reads TGTGCCAGCAGCCACAATCAGAACACTGAAGCTTTCTTT. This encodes CASSHNQNTEAFF.

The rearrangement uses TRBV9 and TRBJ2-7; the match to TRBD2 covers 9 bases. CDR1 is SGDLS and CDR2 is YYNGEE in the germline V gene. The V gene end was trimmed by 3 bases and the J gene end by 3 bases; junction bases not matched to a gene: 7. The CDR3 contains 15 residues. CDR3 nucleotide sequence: TGTGCCAGCAGCGAGGGGACTAGCTGGGACTACGAGCAGTACTTC. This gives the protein CASSEGTSWDYEQYF.

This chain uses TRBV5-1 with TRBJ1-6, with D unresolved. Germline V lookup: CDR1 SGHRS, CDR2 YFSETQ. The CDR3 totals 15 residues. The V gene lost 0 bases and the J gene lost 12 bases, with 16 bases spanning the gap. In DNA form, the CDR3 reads TGCGCCAGCAGCTTGGAAGCCGGAGGGATCGGACCCCTCCACTTT. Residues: CASSLEAGGIGPLHF.